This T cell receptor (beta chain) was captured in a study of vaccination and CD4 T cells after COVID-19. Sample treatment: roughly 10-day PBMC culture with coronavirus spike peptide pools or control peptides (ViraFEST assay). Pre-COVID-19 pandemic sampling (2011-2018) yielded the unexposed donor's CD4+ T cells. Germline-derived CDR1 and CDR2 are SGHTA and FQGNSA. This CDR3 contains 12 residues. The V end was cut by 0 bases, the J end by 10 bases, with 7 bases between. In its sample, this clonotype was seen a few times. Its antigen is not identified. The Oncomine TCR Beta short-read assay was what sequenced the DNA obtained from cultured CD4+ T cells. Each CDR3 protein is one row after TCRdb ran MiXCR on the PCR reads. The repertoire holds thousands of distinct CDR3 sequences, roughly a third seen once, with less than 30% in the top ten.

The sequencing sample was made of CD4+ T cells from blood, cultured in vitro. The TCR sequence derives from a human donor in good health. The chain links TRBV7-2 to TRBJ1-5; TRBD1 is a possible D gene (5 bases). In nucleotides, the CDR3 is TGTGCCAGCAGCTTAGCGGGGGTACCCCAGCATTTT. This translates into CASSLAGVPQHF.